The entry below describes one T cell receptor beta chain. The same CDR3 arises from other DNA sequences in this sample as well. The record originates from a study of blood T cell repertoires in COVID-19. Germline V gives CDR1 MNHEY, CDR2 SVGAGI. Trimming at V came to 6 bases and at J to 3 bases, leaving 4 bases not matched to a gene. The CDR3 has 13 residues. Here immunoSEQ multiplex PCR was the method, and the copy in TCRdb shows in-frame clones only, minus some. Of hundreds of thousands of clones in the sample, 80% to 90% were seen once. The sequence came from a woman in her 70s with COVID-19, enrolled during active disease. Sequenced material: peripheral blood. The genes are TRBV6-5 and TRBJ1-2; 7 bases line up with TRBD1. The CDR3 region is CASSLGQDYGYTF. The CDR3 region has the DNA TGTGCCAGCAGCCTCGGACAGGACTATGGCTACACCTTC.